This T cell receptor (beta chain) was sequenced for a study of beta chain features in type 1 diabetes. Study outcomes and limitations: Type 1 diabetes patients had TCRB CDR3s that were shorter (moderately but significantly so) in all four CD4+ subsets.

Of note for this clone: Its antigen is unknown.

V was cut by 4 bases and J by 0 bases, with 8 bases left in between. Germline V gene lookup returns CDR1 SGHRS and CDR2 YFSETQ. The CDR3 sequence is 14 residues long. The isolated RNA, all of it, was reverse transcribed, so expressed TCRB transcripts were what got sequenced. Method: immunoSEQ multiplex PCR; TCRdb's copy keeps in-frame clones and lacks some. The sample carries around 280,000 clones, 15% recorded once. The V gene is TRBV5-1, the J gene TRBJ2-1; D unresolved. The origin of this receptor is a man between 18 and 29 years old with type 1 diabetes. The sequencing sample was made of naive CD4+ T cells from blood. The CDR3 region is CASSDRSSYNEQFF. CDR3 sequence (DNA): TGCGCCAGCAGCGACCGGAGCTCCTACAATGAGCAGTTCTTC.